This T cell receptor (beta chain) was captured in a study of PD-1 blockade in classical Hodgkin lymphoma. Regarding the study as a whole: Patients with a complete response exhibited baseline diversity comparable to newly diagnosed patients. Diminished baseline TCR diversity has been reported in newly diagnosed patients relative to healthy donors. Exclusion covered patients beginning nivolumab under 1 year post-ASCT. Significant TCR diversity gains by C4D1 occurred in CD4+ but not CD8+ cells.

The length of the CDR3 is 17 residues. Germline-derived CDR1 and CDR2 are SEHNR and FQNEAQ (reference sequence). V trimming: 5 bases; J trimming: 2 bases; junction bases outside the gene matches: 10. Remarks on this clone: Its antigen remains unidentified.

Every one of the patients relapsed after autologous stem cell transplantation (brentuximab vedotin exposure was variable). Produced via immunoSEQ multiplex PCR; TCRdb's table is partial and in-frame only. The sample lists about 7,100 clones; roughly 80% were seen once. The TCR comes from a human donor with classical Hodgkin lymphoma. Source: peripheral blood mononuclear cells (PBMCs), taken at baseline. The V call is TRBV7-9, the J call TRBJ1-5; 9 bases fit TRBD1. The CDR3: CASSLTGTGIGNQPQHF. As DNA, the CDR3 is TGTGCCAGCAGCCTTACCGGGACAGGGATAGGCAATCAGCCCCAGCATTTT.